The source of this T cell receptor (beta chain) is a study of blood T cell repertoires in COVID-19. At the level of the study: Samples representing acute and convalescent COVID-19 were sourced from the United States, Italy and Spain. From T cells, B-cell-depleted T cells, or PBMCs came the material, which was cDNA or gDNA.

The CDR3 spans 14 residues. Germline V lookup: CDR1 SNHLY, CDR2 FYNNEI. Trimming took off 6 bases at V and 4 bases at J, with 16 bases between the two ends. Under the authors' procedure: For nucleated cells, counts were estimated from reference gene primer amplification. The method was immunoSEQ multiplex PCR; TCRdb's version includes in-frame clones alone and lacks a portion of them. The V and J calls and clone size were taken over from that table, and D and trimming were inferred from the DNA. The sample carries about 210,000 clones, 80% to 90% recorded once. The specimen sequenced was peripheral blood. The clonotype comes from a woman aged 45-65 years with acute or convalescent COVID-19. This sequence joins TRBV2 and TRBJ2-7; possibly TRBD2 for D (6 bases). CDR3 nucleotide sequence: TGTGCCAGCAGGGAAAGGGGCGGAGGGTACGAGCAGTACTTC. Its translation is CASRERGGGYEQYF. The full variable domain, rest sourced from reference TRBV2 and TRBJ2-7, is EPEVTQTPSHQVTQMGQEVILRCVPISNHLYFYWYRQILGQKVEFLVSFYNNEISEKSEIFDDQFSVERPDGSNFTLKIRSTKLEDSAMYFCASRERGGGYEQYFGPGTRLTVT.